The clone carrying this T cell receptor beta chain was recorded at least ten times. Its antigen is currently unknown. The data originate from a study of T-cell reconstitution after alpha-beta-depleted transplantation in children. Overall study results and limits: Recipient T cells and thymic progenitors that survived gave rise to the high TCRbeta diversity observed at day 60 in some patients. Reportedly, roughly two months post-transplant, alpha-beta T cells arose from several hundred expanded graft clones. By one year post-transplant, T-cell counts and diversity largely arose from T cells that were newly produced.

Germline V gene sequence: CDR1 LGHNA, CDR2 YSLEER. This CDR3 is built from 18 residues. The junction had 7 bases not matched to a gene; V was cut back by 4 bases and J by 3 bases. Preparation of the TCRbeta library was carried out with unique molecular identifiers. TCRdb reprocessed the PCR reads via MiXCR and lists one record per CDR3 protein. The sample lists around 300,000 distinct CDR3 sequences; around 7.1% were seen once. The TCR originated in a female patient aged 2-10 years who had a stem cell transplant for Fanconi anemia, so the T cells may come from the graft donor. The rearrangement joins TRBV4-3 to TRBJ2-1, with TRBD2 matching 15 bases. Sequenced material: peripheral blood, taken 360 days after TCRalphabeta/CD19-depleted stem cell transplant. The CDR3 reads CASSLGTSGGQLYNEQFF. In nucleotides, the CDR3 is TGCGCCAGCAGCCTGGGGACTAGCGGGGGGCAACTCTACAATGAGCAGTTCTTC.